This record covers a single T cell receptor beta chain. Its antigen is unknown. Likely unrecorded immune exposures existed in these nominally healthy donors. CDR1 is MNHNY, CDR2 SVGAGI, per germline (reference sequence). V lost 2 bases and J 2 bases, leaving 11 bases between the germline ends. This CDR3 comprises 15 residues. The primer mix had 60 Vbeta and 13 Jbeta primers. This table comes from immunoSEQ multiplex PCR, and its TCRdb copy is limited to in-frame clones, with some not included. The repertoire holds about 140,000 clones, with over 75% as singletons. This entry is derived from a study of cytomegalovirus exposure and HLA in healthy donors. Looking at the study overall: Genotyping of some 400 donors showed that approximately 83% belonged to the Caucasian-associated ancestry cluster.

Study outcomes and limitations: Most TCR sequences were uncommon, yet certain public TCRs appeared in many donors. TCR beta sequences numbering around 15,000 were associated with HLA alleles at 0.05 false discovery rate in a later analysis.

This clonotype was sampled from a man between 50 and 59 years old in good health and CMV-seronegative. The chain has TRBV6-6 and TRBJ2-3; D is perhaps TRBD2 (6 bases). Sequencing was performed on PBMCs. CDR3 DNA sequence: TGTGCCAGCAGTTACCGGGGGTCTAACACAGATACGCAGTATTTT. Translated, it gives CASSYRGSNTDTQYF.